This T cell receptor (beta chain) was captured by sequencing in a study of shared clonotypes between healthy human individuals. Naive CD8 populations comprised CD45RO-negative cells positively selected for CCR7, excluding terminally differentiated effector memory CD45RA+ cells. Concerning this clone: Its specificity is unknown.

The study, taken as a whole, reports: Against clonotypes common to all four donors, non-shared ones had lower generation probabilities.

Germline assignment: CDR1 SGHVS and CDR2 FNYEAQ. V was shortened by 5 bases and J by 5 bases, with 15 bases between the two germline ends. The length of the CDR3 is 14 residues. Assay used: immunoSEQ multiplex PCR; TCRdb lists only in-frame clones, some missing. This sample has 2 million or so clones, with just under 95% found just once. The genes are TRBV7-6 and TRBJ1-1, with no clear D. The sample comprised naive CD8+ T cells sorted from blood. The clonotype originates from a man aged 18 to 30 in good health. CDR3 in DNA: TGTGCCAGCAGCCCTCCGACCGCTGGGACTGAAGCTTTCTTT. This encodes CASSPPTAGTEAFF.